A selection of T cell receptor beta chains follows, all from one sample in a study of blood T cell repertoires in COVID-19. Method: immunoSEQ multiplex PCR; TCRdb's copy keeps in-frame clones and lacks some. Altogether some 120,000 clones are present, about 88% being singletons, with the ten largest covering about 4.6%. Sequencing input: peripheral blood. These receptors were taken from a man between 60 and 70 years old with COVID-19, enrolled during active disease. CDR3s include the opening cysteine and the closing phenylalanine or tryptophan. The order of the fields is CDR3 DNA, CDR3 protein, clone size, V gene, D gene, J gene. A D gene is named only where the DNA matches it firmly. Only some rows state a clone size, as once, few, many or a class for expanded clones.

TGTGCCAGTAGTATCTGGAGGGAAATCAGTCAGCCCCAGCATTTT	CASSIWREISQPQHF	-	TRBV19	-	TRBJ1-5
TGTGCCACCAGCAGTGCCGGGACAACGAGTTACGAGCAGTACTTC	CATSSAGTTSYEQYF	once	TRBV15	-	TRBJ2-7
TGTGCCAGCAGTACCCCGGCGGGTGCGGTCCTGACTTTC	CASSTPAGAVLTF	few	TRBV28	-	TRBJ2-6
TGTGCCAGCAGCCAAGAAGAGACTAGCGGGAGGGATCCCGGGGAGCTGTTTTTT	CASSQEETSGRDPGELFF	few	TRBV4-2	TRBD2	TRBJ2-2
TGTGCCAGTAGTCAGATGCGGGATGGTGGATCACCCCTCCACTTT	CASSQMRDGGSPLHF	-	TRBV19	-	TRBJ1-6
TGTGCCAGCAGCCTAGGGGTCGCTATCGGTGGCTACACCTTC	CASSLGVAIGGYTF	-	TRBV6-5	-	TRBJ1-2
TGCAGTGCTAGAGAATGGAGGGAAGCTTTCTTT	CSAREWREAFF	few	TRBV20-1	-	TRBJ1-1
TGTGCCAGTAGTATTTTTAGAGGAGATGGCTACACCTTC	CASSIFRGDGYTF	-	TRBV19	-	TRBJ1-2
TGTGCCAGCAGTTACTCGAAGGCGGGATGGGGCTACGAGCAGTACTTC	CASSYSKAGWGYEQYF	-	TRBV6-2/TRBV6-3	-	TRBJ2-7
TGTGCCAGCAGTTTATGGCCGCCTGGGCCATCCTACGAGCAGTACTTC	CASSLWPPGPSYEQYF	-	TRBV27	-	TRBJ2-7
TGTGCCGTCAGGGGGCATGGTGAAGCTTTCTTT	CAVRGHGEAFF	-	TRBV25-1	TRBD1	TRBJ1-1
TGTGCCAGCAGCTTAAGGGGTTCCACAGATACGCAGTATTTT	CASSLRGSTDTQYF	few	TRBV7-9	-	TRBJ2-3
TGTGCCAGTAGTACCCCCGACAGCCGCGAGCAGTTCTTC	CASSTPDSREQFF	few	TRBV19	-	TRBJ2-1
TGTGCCAGCAGCATCACAGGGAACTATGGCTACACCTTC	CASSITGNYGYTF	-	TRBV7-3	-	TRBJ1-2
TGTGCCATCAGTACAGGGGTAGGAGAGACCCAGTACTTC	CAISTGVGETQYF	-	TRBV10-3	TRBD1	TRBJ2-5
TGTGCCTGGAGCCCCGGACTAGGTTACACGGTGGAGACCCAGTACTTC	CAWSPGLGYTVETQYF	-	TRBV30	TRBD2	TRBJ2-5
TGTGCCAGTAGTATAAGATCCGGGACTAGTGGCATAGAGACCCAGTACTTC	CASSIRSGTSGIETQYF	-	TRBV19	TRBD2	TRBJ2-5
TGCAGCGCCCGATTCAGCTCCTACAATGAGCAGTTCTTC	CSARFSSYNEQFF	-	TRBV29-1	-	TRBJ2-1
TGCAGCGTTGTGACTGCCGGCACTGAAGCTTTCTTT	CSVVTAGTEAFF	-	TRBV29-1	-	TRBJ1-1
TGTGCCAGCAGTTTAAGCGGGATCTACTACGAGCAGTACTTC	CASSLSGIYYEQYF	-	TRBV6-2/TRBV6-3	TRBD2	TRBJ2-7
TGTGCCACCAGCAGTTGGGGAGCGGGAGGTTCGGAGCTGTTTTTT	CATSSWGAGGSELFF	-	TRBV15	TRBD2	TRBJ2-2
TGTGCCAGCAAGGGAGATGGGGGGAGAGCGGAAGAGACCCAGTACTTC	CASKGDGGRAEETQYF	-	TRBV2	-	TRBJ2-5
TGTGCCAGCAGTTCCCAGTCATCACCCCCTTATGGCTACACCTTC	CASSSQSSPPYGYTF	-	TRBV27	-	TRBJ1-2
TGTGCCAGCTCACCGGGTAACCGGGACAGGGGTGTCTACGAGCAGTACTTC	CASSPGNRDRGVYEQYF	-	TRBV18	TRBD1	TRBJ2-7
TGTGCCAGCAGTTTACTCGACCTGGGGGGGAACAATGAGCAGTTCTTC	CASSLLDLGGNNEQFF	-	TRBV6-2/TRBV6-3	TRBD2	TRBJ2-1
TGTGCCAGCAGCTCGATCAGGGGGCAAGGGTACGAGCAGTACTTC	CASSSIRGQGYEQYF	few	TRBV11-2	TRBD1	TRBJ2-7
TGTGCCAGCAGCCCGGTTTCTTCTGGCTACACCTTC	CASSPVSSGYTF	once	TRBV7-6	-	TRBJ1-2
TGTGCCAGCGGAATTAGCGGGCTCTCCTACAATGAGCAGTTCTTC	CASGISGLSYNEQFF	once	TRBV7-9	TRBD2	TRBJ2-1
TGTGCCAGCAGCACCCTGGACAGGGATGGAAACACCATATATTTT	CASSTLDRDGNTIYF	-	TRBV5-5	TRBD1	TRBJ1-3
TGTGCCAGCAGCTTAGGAGGGAGCCGCAACCTGTTCTTC	CASSLGGSRNLFF	-	TRBV7-3	-	TRBJ2-1
TGTGCCTGGAGTGGTTTTTCGAGCACTGAAGCTTTCTTT	CAWSGFSSTEAFF	-	TRBV30	-	TRBJ1-1
TGTGCCAGCAGCTTTATAGCGGGAGGGTCAGATACGCAGTATTTT	CASSFIAGGSDTQYF	-	TRBV5-4	TRBD2	TRBJ2-3
TGCGCCAGCAGCCAAGCCGAGTCAGGGTGGACTGAAGCTTTCTTT	CASSQAESGWTEAFF	-	TRBV4-1	-	TRBJ1-1
TGTGCCAGCAGTGATGAACAGGGAGGGCAGCCCCAGCATTTT	CASSDEQGGQPQHF	-	TRBV2	-	TRBJ1-5
TGTGCCAGTAGTATAAGGCTAGCGGGAGGTTTCGGGGAGCTGTTTTTT	CASSIRLAGGFGELFF	-	TRBV19	TRBD2	TRBJ2-2
TGTGCCAGCAGGGCTAGCGGGAGTACCGGGGAGCTGTTTTTT	CASRASGSTGELFF	once	TRBV28	TRBD2	TRBJ2-2
TGTGCCAGCAGCCATACTAGCAGCGCGAACACCGGGGAGCTGTTTTTT	CASSHTSSANTGELFF	-	TRBV16	-	TRBJ2-2
TGTGCCAGCCAGCGGGCTAGCACAGATACGCAGTATTTT	CASQRASTDTQYF	-	TRBV28	-	TRBJ2-3
TGTGCCAGCAGCTCGACAGGGGCTTCCGGGGAGCTGTTTTTT	CASSSTGASGELFF	-	TRBV7-9	TRBD1	TRBJ2-2
TGTGCCAGCAGCTTAGGGACAGGGGGCTTTTACGAGCAGTACTTC	CASSLGTGGFYEQYF	-	TRBV11-2	TRBD1	TRBJ2-7
TGCGCCAGCAGTGAGGGGGACTACTACAATGAGCAGTTCTTC	CASSEGDYYNEQFF	-	TRBV10-1	TRBD2	TRBJ2-1
TGTGCCAGCAGCGAGACAGATAGCAATCAGCCCCAGCATTTT	CASSETDSNQPQHF	-	TRBV9	-	TRBJ1-5
TGTGCCAGCTCAACAGGGACAGGGAGCGAGACCCAGTACTTC	CASSTGTGSETQYF	-	TRBV18	TRBD1	TRBJ2-5
TGTGCCAGCAGTTTAACCGGGACAGGGGGCGAGCAGTACTTC	CASSLTGTGGEQYF	few	TRBV27	TRBD1	TRBJ2-7
TGTGCCAGCAGCTTGGGAGGCGGGGGGAAACTGTTTTTT	CASSLGGGGKLFF	-	TRBV7-9	-	TRBJ1-4
TGTGCCAGCAGTACCCGACTTAGCCACTTTGCTTACGAGCAGTACTTC	CASSTRLSHFAYEQYF	once	TRBV27	-	TRBJ2-7
TGTGCCAGCAGCAGAGGGCGGGGGACCTACGAGCAGTACTTC	CASSRGRGTYEQYF	-	TRBV21-1	-	TRBJ2-7
TGCGCCAGCAGCTGGAGCGGGGGGGCGACCGGGGAGCTGTTTTTT	CASSWSGGATGELFF	few	TRBV5-1	TRBD2	TRBJ2-2
TGTGCCAGCAGCATGGGCTCCCAGGGGTCCTACGAGCAGTACTTC	CASSMGSQGSYEQYF	-	TRBV6-5	-	TRBJ2-7
TGCAGCGTTGAACAGGGGATCGGCCAGCCCCAGCATTTT	CSVEQGIGQPQHF	-	TRBV29-1	-	TRBJ1-5
TGTGCCAGTAGTACGAACAGGCTCCGACAGCCCCAGCATTTT	CASSTNRLRQPQHF	-	TRBV19	-	TRBJ1-5
TGCGCCAGCAACCCAGACAGGTCCTACGAGCAGTACTTC	CASNPDRSYEQYF	-	TRBV5-1	-	TRBJ2-7
TGCGCCAGCAGTCATGGGACAGGGGGCTTCTATGGCTACACCTTC	CASSHGTGGFYGYTF	-	TRBV23-1	TRBD1	TRBJ1-2
TGTGCCAGCAGTTACGTCCTGGACGGGAGTGAAAAACTGTTTTTT	CASSYVLDGSEKLFF	-	TRBV6-5	-	TRBJ1-4
TGCGCCAGCAGCTTGGAAGGGACAGGGTACACTGAAGCTTTCTTT	CASSLEGTGYTEAFF	-	TRBV5-1	TRBD1	TRBJ1-1
TGTGCCAGCAGCCTGGTAGGGAAAGCGGGGCTGAAAAACATTCAGTACTTC	CASSLVGKAGLKNIQYF	-	TRBV3-1/TRBV3-2	TRBD2	TRBJ2-4
TGTGCCAGCGGGGAGGACAGGGCGGACACCGGGGAGCTGTTTTTT	CASGEDRADTGELFF	few	TRBV28	TRBD1	TRBJ2-2